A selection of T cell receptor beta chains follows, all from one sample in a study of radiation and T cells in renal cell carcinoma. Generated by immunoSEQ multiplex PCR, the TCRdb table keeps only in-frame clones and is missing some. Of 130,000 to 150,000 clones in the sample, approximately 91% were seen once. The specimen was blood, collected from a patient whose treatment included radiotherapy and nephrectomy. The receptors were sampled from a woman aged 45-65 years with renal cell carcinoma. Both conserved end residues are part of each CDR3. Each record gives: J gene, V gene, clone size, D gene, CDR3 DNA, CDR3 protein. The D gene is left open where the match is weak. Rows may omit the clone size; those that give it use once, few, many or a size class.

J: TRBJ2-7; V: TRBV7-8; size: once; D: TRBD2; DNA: TGTGCCAGCAGCTCCTCGGGACTAGCGGGAATCTTC; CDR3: CASSSSGLAGIF
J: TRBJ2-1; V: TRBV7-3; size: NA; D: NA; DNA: TGTGCCAGCAGCTTAAATGGGGGGGCCTTTGAGCAGTTCTTC; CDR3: CASSLNGGAFEQFF
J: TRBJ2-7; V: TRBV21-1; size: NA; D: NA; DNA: TGTGCCAGCAGCAAAGCCGGAGGGGACGGGGCCTACGAGCAGTACTTC; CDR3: CASSKAGGDGAYEQYF
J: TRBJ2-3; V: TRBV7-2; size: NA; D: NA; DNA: TGTGCCAGCAGCTTAGGACTTAACACAGATACGCAGTATTTT; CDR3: CASSLGLNTDTQYF
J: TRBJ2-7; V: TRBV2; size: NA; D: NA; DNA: TGTGCCAGCAGTGAAGGTGTAGAAGTCATCGGGTACGAGCAGTACTTC; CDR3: CASSEGVEVIGYEQYF
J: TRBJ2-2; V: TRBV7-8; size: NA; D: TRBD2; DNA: TGTGCCAGCAGCCTTAGCGGGGGGAACACCGGGGAGCTGTTTTTT; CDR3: CASSLSGGNTGELFF
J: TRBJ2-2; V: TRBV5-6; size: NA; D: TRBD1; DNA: TGTGCCAGCAGCCGCGGGGACAGGGTTTTCGGGGAGCTGTTTTTT; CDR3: CASSRGDRVFGELFF
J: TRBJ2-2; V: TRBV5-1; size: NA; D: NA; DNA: TGCGCCAGCAGCTTTAGGAGTCCAGGGGACACCGGGGAGCTGTTTTTT; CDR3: CASSFRSPGDTGELFF
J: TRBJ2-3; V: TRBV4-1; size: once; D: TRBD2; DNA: TGCGCCAGCAGCCCCCGCGGACTAGCGGGGCGCAGCACAGATACGCAGTATTTT; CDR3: CASSPRGLAGRSTDTQYF
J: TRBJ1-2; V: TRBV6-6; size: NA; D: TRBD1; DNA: TGTGCCAGCATCTTGGGACAGGGGGCGAGCGGCTACACCTTC; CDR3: CASILGQGASGYTF
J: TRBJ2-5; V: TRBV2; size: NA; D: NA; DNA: TGTGCCAGCAGTGAGCTAGCTGCAGACCAAGAGACCCAGTACTTC; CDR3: CASSELAADQETQYF
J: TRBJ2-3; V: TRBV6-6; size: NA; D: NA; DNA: TGTGCCAGCAGTTATGGAGATACGCAGTATTTT; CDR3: CASSYGDTQYF
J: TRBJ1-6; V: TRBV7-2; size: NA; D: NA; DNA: TGTGCCAGCAGCTTTTATCAGGGGACGGATTCACCCCTCCACTTT; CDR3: CASSFYQGTDSPLHF
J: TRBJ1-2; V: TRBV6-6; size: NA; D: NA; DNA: TGTGCCAGCAGAATAACCTACAGGGCGTATGGCTACACCTTC; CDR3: CASRITYRAYGYTF
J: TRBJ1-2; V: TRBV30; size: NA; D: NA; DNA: TGTGCCTGGAGTAGAACAGGGAAGGGCTACACCTTC; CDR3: CAWSRTGKGYTF
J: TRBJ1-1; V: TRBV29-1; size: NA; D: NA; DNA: TGCAGCGTCCAGACAGGAGGGAACACTGAAGCTTTCTTT; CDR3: CSVQTGGNTEAFF
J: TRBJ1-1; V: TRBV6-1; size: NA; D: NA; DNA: TGTGCCAGCAGTACCAAAGGGGAAACTGAAGCTTTCTTT; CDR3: CASSTKGETEAFF
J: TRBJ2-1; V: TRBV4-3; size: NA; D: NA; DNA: TGCGCCAGCAGCCAACAGTGGCAGAGTGAGCAGTTCTTC; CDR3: CASSQQWQSEQFF
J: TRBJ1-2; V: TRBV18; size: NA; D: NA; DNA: TGTGCCAGCTCACCACAGGGGCTTTGGGGCTACACCTTC; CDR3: CASSPQGLWGYTF
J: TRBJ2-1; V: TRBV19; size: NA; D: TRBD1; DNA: TGTGCCAGTAGTATAGGAGAGACAGGGGTCAATGAGCAGTTCTTC; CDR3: CASSIGETGVNEQFF
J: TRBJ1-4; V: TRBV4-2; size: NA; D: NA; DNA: TGTGCCAGCAGCCCCGAGCAGGGGAGGAATGAAAAACTGTTTTTT; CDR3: CASSPEQGRNEKLFF
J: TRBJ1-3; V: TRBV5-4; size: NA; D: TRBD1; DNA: TGTGCCAGCAGCGGAGGGACAGCCTCTGGAAACACCATATATTTT; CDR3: CASSGGTASGNTIYF
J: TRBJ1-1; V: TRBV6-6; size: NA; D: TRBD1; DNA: TGTGCCAGCAGTTTTTGGGACAGCAAAGAAGCTTTCTTT; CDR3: CASSFWDSKEAFF
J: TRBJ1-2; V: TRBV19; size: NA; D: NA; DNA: TGTGCCAGTAGTATCACTGGACTTAACTATGGCTACACCTTC; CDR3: CASSITGLNYGYTF
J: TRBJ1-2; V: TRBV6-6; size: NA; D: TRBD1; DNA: TGTGCCAGCAGTGAGGACAGGGCCGGTGGCTACACCTTC; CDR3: CASSEDRAGGYTF
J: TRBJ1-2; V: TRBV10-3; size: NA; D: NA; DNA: TGTGCCATCCAACCCCACGAAGGGCAGGGAAGTAACTATGGCTACACCTTC; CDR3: CAIQPHEGQGSNYGYTF
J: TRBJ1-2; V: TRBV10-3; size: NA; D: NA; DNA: TGTGCCATCAGTGACCACTCCGGAACGGGCGGCTACACCTTC; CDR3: CAISDHSGTGGYTF
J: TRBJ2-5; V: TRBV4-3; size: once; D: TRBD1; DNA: TGCGCCAGCAGCCAGGGGACAGGGACGGGGACCCAGTACTTC; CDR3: CASSQGTGTGTQYF
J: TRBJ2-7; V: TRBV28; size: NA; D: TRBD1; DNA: TGTGCCAGCAGTTTCTCTCTTTACGGGACAGGGGAATACGAGCAGTACTTC; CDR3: CASSFSLYGTGEYEQYF
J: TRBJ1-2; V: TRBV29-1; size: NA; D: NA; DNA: TGCAGCGCCACGGGTGCTTCGGCTAACTATGGCTACACCTTC; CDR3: CSATGASANYGYTF
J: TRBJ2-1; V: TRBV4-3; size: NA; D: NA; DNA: TGCGCCAGCAGCCAAGATCGGAGACAGGCGATCTACAATGAGCAGTTCTTC; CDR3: CASSQDRRQAIYNEQFF
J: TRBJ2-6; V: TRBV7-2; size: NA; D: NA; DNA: TGTGCCAGCAGCACGGGACGGCTCTCTGGGGCCAACGTCCTGACTTTC; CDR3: CASSTGRLSGANVLTF
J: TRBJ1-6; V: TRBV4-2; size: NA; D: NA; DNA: TGTGCCAGCAGCCAAGTGATAAGAGATTATCCCTTTTCACCCCTCCACTTT; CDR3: CASSQVIRDYPFSPLHF
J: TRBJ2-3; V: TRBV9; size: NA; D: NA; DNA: TGTGCCAGCACCCCCTCCGGCAGCACAGATACGCAGTATTTT; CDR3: CASTPSGSTDTQYF
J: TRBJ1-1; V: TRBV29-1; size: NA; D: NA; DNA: TGCAGCGTTCAGGACAGCTGGACTGAAGCTTTCTTT; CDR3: CSVQDSWTEAFF
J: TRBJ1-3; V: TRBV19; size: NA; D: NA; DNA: TGTGCCAGTACTAGGGGGGGAGCTGGAAACACCATATATTTT; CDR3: CASTRGGAGNTIYF
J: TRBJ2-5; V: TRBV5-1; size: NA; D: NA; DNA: TGCGCCAGCTCCACGCAAGGGGGGGCCCGGGAGACCCAGTACTTC; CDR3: CASSTQGGARETQYF
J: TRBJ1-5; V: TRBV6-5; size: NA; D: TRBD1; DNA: TGTGCCAGCAGTTTACAGGGGAGAGGCCAGCCCCAGCATTTT; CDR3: CASSLQGRGQPQHF
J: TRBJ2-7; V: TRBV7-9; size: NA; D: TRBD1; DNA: TGTGCCAGCAGCGGGACAGGAGGGGCCTACGAGCAGTACTTC; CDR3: CASSGTGGAYEQYF
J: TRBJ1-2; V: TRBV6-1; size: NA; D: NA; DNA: TGTGCCAGCACAGCTGTGGGAGGCTATGGCTACACCTTC; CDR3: CASTAVGGYGYTF
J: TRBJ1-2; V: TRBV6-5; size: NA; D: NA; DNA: TGTGCCAGCAGAGAGACAGAGATCTATGGCTACACCTTC; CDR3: CASRETEIYGYTF
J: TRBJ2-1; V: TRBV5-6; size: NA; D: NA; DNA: TGTGCCAGCAGCGGGGGGCCGCCCTACAATGAGCAGTTCTTC; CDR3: CASSGGPPYNEQFF
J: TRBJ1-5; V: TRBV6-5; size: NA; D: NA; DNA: TGTGCCAGCAGTCTACAGGGTCCCCATCAGCCCCAGCATTTT; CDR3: CASSLQGPHQPQHF
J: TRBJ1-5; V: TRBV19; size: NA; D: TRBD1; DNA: TGTGCCAGTAGTACGGACAGGGATCAGCCCCAGCATTTT; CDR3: CASSTDRDQPQHF
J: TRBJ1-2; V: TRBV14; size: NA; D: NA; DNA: TGTGCCAGCAGCCTTCAGCTTAACTATGGCTACACCTTC; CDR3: CASSLQLNYGYTF